Each of the 9 T cell receptor beta chains below was sequenced from the same sample in a study of T cells after yellow fever vaccination. MiXCR was run by TCRdb on the 5' RACE reads, yielding one entry per CDR3 protein. Found here are about 510,000 distinct CDR3 sequences, less than 25% of them singletons; the top ten hold 15% to 20%. Specimen: PBMCs, collected about 21 days after the first yellow fever vaccination. Receptor source: a young man who received the YFV17D yellow fever vaccine.

This chain uses TRBV12-3 or TRBV12-4 with TRBJ1-1; TRBD1 is a possible D gene (6 bases). The CDR3 has 14 residues. V was trimmed by 7 bases and J by 2 bases, leaving 14 bases between them. CDR3 nucleotide sequence: TGTGCCAGCACCGACCGGGACACTAACACTGAAGCTTTCTTT. This translates into CASTDRDTNTEAFF.

This clonotype was detected a few times. This chain joins TRBV12-3 or TRBV12-4 and TRBJ2-1, with 7 bases identical to TRBD1. The CDR3 covers 19 residues. Trimming cost V 5 bases and J 1 base; bases outside gene matches: 17. The CDR3 nucleotides are TGTGCCAGCAGTCCACGATACTTACAGGGGAGTGCATCCTACAATGAGCAGTTCTTC. Its protein is CASSPRYLQGSASYNEQFF.

This clonotype was picked up many times. The rearrangement joins TRBV7-9 to TRBJ2-1, with 12 bases fitting TRBD2. The germline V gene encodes CDR1 SEHNR and CDR2 FQNEAQ (reference sequence). CDR3 length: 14 amino acids. With 5 bases clipped from V and 9 bases from J, the junction kept 5 bases outside the gene matches. CDR3 sequence reads: CASSPSGGAGEQFF. The CDR3 nucleotides read TGTGCCAGCAGCCCTAGCGGGGGGGCGGGTGAGCAGTTCTTC.

The rearrangement uses TRBV6-2 or TRBV6-3 and TRBJ2-7, with TRBD2 identical over 11 bases. This CDR3 contains 14 residues. V was pared by 5 bases and J by 2 bases, with 2 bases of the junction left unmatched. Germline CDR1 MNHEY, CDR2 SVGEGT. CDR3 amino acids: CASSGTSGAYEQYF. CDR3 nucleotide sequence: TGTGCCAGCAGTGGGACTAGCGGCGCCTACGAGCAGTACTTC.

The rearrangement links TRBV27 to TRBJ2-7; D unclear. The germline V and J ends were trimmed by 5 bases and 1 base, with 18 bases remaining between them. The CDR3 sequence is 16 residues long. The germline V gene has CDR1 MNHEY and CDR2 SMNVEV (reference sequence). CDR3 sequence: CASSPFWSAVSYEQYV. CDR3 DNA: TGTGCCAGCAGTCCCTTTTGGTCCGCGGTATCCTACGAGCAGTACGTC.

This clonotype has only a few counts. This chain connects TRBV7-6 to TRBJ2-2; 9 bases match TRBD1. The CDR3 is 21 residues long. CDR1 and CDR2 from the germline V gene are SGHVS and FNYEAQ. V shed 2 bases, J shed 3 bases, and the junction held 19 bases outside the gene matches. The CDR3 coding sequence is TGTGCCAGCAGCTTAAGATATGGCTGGACAGGGGCCACCGTGTACACCGGGGAGCTGTTTTTT. This sequence encodes CASSLRYGWTGATVYTGELFF.

J is TRBJ2-1 and V is TRBV7-9; tentative D call: TRBD1 (5 bases). Germline V gives CDR1 SEHNR, CDR2 FQNEAQ (reference sequence). CDR3 length: 15 residues. V was pared by 8 bases and J by 5 bases, with 19 bases between. CDR3 sequence reads: CASSRWTPKDNEQFF. The CDR3, as DNA: TGTGCCAGCTCCCGTTGGACACCTAAGGACAATGAGCAGTTCTTC.

The chain employs TRBV29-1 and TRBJ1-4; D is possibly TRBD1 (6 bases). The V end was cut by 4 bases, the J end by 3 bases, with 9 bases between. Germline lookup yields CDR1 SQVTM and CDR2 ANQGSEA. CDR3 length: 13 residues. CDR3 residues: CSVGTAANEKLFF. CDR3 DNA sequence: TGCAGCGTTGGGACAGCGGCTAATGAAAAACTGTTTTTT.

Only a few counts were recorded for this clonotype. V gene TRBV6-1 combines with J gene TRBJ2-7, with 11 bases lining up with TRBD1. J lost 7 bases, V lost 5 bases, and 10 bases had no gene match. This CDR3 is 15 amino acids long. CDR1 is MNHNS and CDR2 is SASEGT in the germline V gene. The CDR3 DNA reads TGTGCCAGCAGTACCTGGACAGGGGGCAGAGGAGAGCAGTACTTC. It codes for CASSTWTGGRGEQYF.